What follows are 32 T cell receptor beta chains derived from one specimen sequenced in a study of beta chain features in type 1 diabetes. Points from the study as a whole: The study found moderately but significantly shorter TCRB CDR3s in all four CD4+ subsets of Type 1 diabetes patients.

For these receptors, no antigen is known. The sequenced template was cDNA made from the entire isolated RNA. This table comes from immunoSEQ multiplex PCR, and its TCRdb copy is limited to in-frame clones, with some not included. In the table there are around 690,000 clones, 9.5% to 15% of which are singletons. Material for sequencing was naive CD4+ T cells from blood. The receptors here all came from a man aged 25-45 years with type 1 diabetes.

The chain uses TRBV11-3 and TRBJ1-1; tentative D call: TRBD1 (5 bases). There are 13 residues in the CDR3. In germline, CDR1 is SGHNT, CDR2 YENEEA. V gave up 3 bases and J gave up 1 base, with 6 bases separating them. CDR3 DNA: TGTGCCAGCAGCTTGAGGGGGAACACTGAAGCTTTCTTT. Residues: CASSLRGNTEAFF.

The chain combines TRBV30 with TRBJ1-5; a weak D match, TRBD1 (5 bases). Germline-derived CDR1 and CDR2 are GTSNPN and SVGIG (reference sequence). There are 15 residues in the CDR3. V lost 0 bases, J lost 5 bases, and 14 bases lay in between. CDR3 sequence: CAWSVMEGVHQPQHF. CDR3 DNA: TGTGCCTGGAGTGTTATGGAAGGGGTTCATCAGCCCCAGCATTTT.

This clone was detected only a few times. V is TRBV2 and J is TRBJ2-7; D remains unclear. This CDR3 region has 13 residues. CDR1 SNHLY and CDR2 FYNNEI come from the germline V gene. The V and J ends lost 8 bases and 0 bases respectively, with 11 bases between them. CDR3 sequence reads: CASPGRNSYEQYF. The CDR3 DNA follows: TGTGCCAGCCCGGGCCGAAACTCCTACGAGCAGTACTTC.

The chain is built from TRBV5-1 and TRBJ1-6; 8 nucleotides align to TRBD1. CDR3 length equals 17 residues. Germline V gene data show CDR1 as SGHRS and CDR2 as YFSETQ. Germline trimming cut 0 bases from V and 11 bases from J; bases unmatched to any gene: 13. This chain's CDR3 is CASSLVPQGDLGAPLHF. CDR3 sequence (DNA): TGCGCCAGCAGCTTGGTACCACAGGGGGATCTTGGAGCACCCCTCCACTTT.

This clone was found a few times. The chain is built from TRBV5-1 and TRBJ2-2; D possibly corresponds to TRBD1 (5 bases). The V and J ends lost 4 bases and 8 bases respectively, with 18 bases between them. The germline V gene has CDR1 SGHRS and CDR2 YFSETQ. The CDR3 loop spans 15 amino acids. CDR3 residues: CASSRTQGRVGELFF. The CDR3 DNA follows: TGCGCCAGCAGCAGAACTCAGGGCCGAGTTGGGGAGCTGTTTTTT.

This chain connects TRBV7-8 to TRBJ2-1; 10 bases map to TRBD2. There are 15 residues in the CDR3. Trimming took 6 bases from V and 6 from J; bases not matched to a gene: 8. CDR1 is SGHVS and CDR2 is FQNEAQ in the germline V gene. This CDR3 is CASRVRLAGTNEQFF. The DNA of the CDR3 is TGTGCCAGCAGGGTGAGACTAGCGGGTACCAATGAGCAGTTCTTC.

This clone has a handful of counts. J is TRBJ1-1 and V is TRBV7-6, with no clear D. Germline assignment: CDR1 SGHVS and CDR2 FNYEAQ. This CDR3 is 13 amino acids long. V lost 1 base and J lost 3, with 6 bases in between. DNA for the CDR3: TGTGCCAGCAGCTTAGGAGAGGACACTGAAGCTTTCTTT. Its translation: CASSLGEDTEAFF. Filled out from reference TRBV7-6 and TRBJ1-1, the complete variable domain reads GAGVSQSPRYKVTKRGQDVALRCDPISGHVSLYWYRQALGQGPEFLTYFNYEAQQDKSGLPNDRFSAERPEGSISTLTIQRTEQRDSAMYRCASSLGEDTEAFFGQGTRLTVV.

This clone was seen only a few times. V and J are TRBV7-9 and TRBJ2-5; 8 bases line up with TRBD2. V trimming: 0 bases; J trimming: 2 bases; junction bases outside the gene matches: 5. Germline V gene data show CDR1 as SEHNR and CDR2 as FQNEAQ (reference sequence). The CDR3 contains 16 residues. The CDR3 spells CASSLARGERQETQYF. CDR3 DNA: TGTGCCAGCAGCTTAGCGCGGGGGGAACGGCAAGAGACCCAGTACTTC.

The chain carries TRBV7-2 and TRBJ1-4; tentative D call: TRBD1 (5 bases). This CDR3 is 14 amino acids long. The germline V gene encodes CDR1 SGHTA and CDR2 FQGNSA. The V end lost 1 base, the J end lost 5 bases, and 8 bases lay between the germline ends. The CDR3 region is CASSLVAGNEKLFF. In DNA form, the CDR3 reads TGTGCCAGCAGCTTAGTCGCAGGGAATGAAAAACTGTTTTTT.

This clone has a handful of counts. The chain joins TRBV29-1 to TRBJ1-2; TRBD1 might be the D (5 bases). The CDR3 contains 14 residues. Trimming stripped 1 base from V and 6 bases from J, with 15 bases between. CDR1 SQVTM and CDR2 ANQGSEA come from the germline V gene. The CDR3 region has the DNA TGCAGCGTTGAAGTCCAGGGTAGAGCGGATGGCTACACCTTC. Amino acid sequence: CSVEVQGRADGYTF.

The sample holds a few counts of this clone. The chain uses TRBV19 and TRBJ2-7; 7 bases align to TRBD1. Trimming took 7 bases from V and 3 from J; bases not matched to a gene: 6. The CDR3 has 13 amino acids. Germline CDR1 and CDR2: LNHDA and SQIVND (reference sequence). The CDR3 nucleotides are TGTGCCAGTATGAGGACAGGCAACTACGAGCAGTACTTC. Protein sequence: CASMRTGNYEQYF. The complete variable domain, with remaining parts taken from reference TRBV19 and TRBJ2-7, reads DGGITQSPKYLFRKEGQNVTLSCEQNLNHDAMYWYRQDPGQGLRLIYYSQIVNDFQKGDIAEGYSVSREKKESFPLTVTSAQKNPTAFYLCASMRTGNYEQYFGPGTRLTVT.

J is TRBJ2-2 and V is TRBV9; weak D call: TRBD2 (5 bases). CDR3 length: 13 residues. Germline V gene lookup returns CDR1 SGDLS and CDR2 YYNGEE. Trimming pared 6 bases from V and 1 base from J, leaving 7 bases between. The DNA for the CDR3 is TGTGCCAGCACCGGGATGAACACCGGGGAGCTGTTTTTT. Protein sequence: CASTGMNTGELFF.

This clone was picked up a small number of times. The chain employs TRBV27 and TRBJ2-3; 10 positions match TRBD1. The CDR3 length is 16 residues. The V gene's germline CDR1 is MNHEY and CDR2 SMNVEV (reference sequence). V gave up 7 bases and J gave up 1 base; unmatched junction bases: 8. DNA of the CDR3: TGTGCCAGCACCCAAGGGACAGGGGAGGGCACAGATACGCAGTATTTT. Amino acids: CASTQGTGEGTDTQYF.

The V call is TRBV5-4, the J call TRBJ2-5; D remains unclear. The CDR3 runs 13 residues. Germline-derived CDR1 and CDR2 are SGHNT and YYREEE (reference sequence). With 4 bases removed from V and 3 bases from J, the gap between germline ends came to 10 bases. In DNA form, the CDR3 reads TGTGCCAGCAGCCCAGGATACGAAGAGACCCAGTACTTC. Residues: CASSPGYEETQYF.

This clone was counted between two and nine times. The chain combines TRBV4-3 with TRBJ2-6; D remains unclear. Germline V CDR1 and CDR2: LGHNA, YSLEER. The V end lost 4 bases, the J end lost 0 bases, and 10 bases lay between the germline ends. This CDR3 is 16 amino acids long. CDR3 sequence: CASSRSWGSGANVLTF. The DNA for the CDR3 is TGCGCCAGCAGCCGAAGTTGGGGCTCTGGGGCCAACGTCCTGACTTTC.

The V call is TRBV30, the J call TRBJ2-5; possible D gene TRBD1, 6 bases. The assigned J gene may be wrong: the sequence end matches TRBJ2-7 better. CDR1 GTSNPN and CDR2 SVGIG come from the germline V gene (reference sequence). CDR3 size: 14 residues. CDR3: CAWSVLSDRYEQYF. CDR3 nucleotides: TGTGCCTGGAGTGTACTTAGCGACAGGTACGAGCAGTACTTC.

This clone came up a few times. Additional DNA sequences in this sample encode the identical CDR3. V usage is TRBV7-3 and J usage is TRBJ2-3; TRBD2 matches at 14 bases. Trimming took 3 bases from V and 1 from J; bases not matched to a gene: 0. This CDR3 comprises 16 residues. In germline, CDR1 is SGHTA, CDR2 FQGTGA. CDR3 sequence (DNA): TGTGCCAGCAGCTTGGGACTAGCGGGGGGCACAGATACGCAGTATTTT. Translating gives CASSLGLAGGTDTQYF. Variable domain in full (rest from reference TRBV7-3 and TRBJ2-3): GAGVSQTPSNKVTEKGKYVELRCDPISGHTALYWYRQSLGQGPEFLIYFQGTGAADDSGLPNDRFFAVRPEGSVSTLKIQRTERGDSAVYLCASSLGLAGGTDTQYFGPGTRLTVL.

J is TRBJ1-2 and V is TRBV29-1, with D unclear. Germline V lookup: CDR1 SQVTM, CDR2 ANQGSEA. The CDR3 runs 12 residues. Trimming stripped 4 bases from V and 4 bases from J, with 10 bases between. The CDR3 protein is CSVVRLAYGYTF. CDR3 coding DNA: TGCAGCGTTGTTAGGCTGGCCTATGGCTACACCTTC.

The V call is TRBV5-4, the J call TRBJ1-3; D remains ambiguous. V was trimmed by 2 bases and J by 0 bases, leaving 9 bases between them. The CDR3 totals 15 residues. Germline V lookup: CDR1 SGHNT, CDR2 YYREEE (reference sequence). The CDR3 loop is CASSLNSHSGNTIYF. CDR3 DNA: TGTGCCAGCAGCTTAAACAGCCACTCTGGAAACACCATATATTTT.

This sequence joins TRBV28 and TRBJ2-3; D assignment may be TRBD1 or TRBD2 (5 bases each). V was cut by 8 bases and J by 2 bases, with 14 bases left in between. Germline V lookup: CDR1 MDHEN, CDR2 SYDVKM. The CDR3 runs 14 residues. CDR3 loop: CASHQGGLTDTQYF. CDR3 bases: TGTGCCAGCCATCAGGGCGGACTCACAGATACGCAGTATTTT.

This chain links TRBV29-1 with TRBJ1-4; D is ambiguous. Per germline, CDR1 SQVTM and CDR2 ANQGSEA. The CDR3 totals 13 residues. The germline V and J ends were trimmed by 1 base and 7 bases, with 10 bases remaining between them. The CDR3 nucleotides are TGCAGCGTTGAAGGGGGAGGCGGTGAAAAACTGTTTTTT. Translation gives CSVEGGGGEKLFF.

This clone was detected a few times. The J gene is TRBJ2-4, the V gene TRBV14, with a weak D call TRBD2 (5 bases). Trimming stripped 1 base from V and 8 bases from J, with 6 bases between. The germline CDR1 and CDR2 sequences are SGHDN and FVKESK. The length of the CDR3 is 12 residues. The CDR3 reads CASSQARDIQYF. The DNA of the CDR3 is TGTGCCAGCAGCCAAGCGAGGGACATTCAGTACTTC. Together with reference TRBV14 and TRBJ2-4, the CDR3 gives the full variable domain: EAGVTQFPSHSVIEKGQTVTLRCDPISGHDNLYWYRRVMGKEIKFLLHFVKESKQDESGMPNNRFLAERTGGTYSTLKVQPAELEDSGVYFCASSQARDIQYFGAGTRLSVL.

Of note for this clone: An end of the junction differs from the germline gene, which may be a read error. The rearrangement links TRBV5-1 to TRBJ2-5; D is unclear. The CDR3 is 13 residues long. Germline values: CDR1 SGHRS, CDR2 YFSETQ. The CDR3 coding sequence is TGCGCCAGCAGGTTGGGGTCTCAAGAGACCCAGTACTTC. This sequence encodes CASRLGSQETQYF.

CDR3: CASSLYRGHAEQYF. For the CDR3, the DNA is TGTGCCAGCAGCCTTTACAGGGGGCATGCCGAGCAGTACTTC. J is TRBJ2-7 and V is TRBV7-2, with 9 positions matching TRBD1. This CDR3 has 14 amino acids. V was clipped by 5 bases and J by 6 bases; unmatched bases: 8. CDR1 and CDR2 (germline): SGHTA, FQGNSA.

The CDR3 DNA sequence: TGTGCCAGCAGTTCACCGGGACACACCACTGAAGCTTTCTTT. This gives the protein CASSSPGHTTEAFF. This chain uses TRBV6-5 with TRBJ1-1; perhaps TRBD1 as D (6 bases). CDR1 MNHEY and CDR2 SVGAGI come from the germline V gene. V shed 4 bases and J shed 4 bases, with 13 bases lying between them. The CDR3 runs to 14 residues.

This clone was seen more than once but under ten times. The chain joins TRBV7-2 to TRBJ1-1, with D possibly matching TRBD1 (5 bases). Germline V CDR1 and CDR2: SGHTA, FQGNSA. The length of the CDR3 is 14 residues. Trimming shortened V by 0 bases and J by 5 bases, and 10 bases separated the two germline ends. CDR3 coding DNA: TGTGCCAGCAGCTTAGCGGGGGTATTAACTGAAGCTTTCTTT. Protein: CASSLAGVLTEAFF.

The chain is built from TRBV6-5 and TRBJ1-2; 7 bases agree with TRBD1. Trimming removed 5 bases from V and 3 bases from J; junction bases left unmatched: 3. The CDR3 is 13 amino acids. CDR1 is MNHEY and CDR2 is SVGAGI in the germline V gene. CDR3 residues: CASSPQGDYGYTF. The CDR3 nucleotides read TGTGCCAGCAGTCCTCAGGGGGACTATGGCTACACCTTC.

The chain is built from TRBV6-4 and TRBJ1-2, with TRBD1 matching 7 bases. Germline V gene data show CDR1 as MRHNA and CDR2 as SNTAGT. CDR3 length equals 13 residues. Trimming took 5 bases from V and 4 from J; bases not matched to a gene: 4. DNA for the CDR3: TGTGCCAGCAGTAGGGACAGTGGCTATGGCTACACCTTC. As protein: CASSRDSGYGYTF.

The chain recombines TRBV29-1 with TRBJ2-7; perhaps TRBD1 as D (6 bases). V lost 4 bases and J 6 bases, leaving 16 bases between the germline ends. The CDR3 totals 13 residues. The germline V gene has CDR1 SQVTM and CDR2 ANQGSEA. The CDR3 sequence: CSVAIDRTAEQYF. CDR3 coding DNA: TGCAGCGTTGCGATCGACAGGACCGCCGAGCAGTACTTC.

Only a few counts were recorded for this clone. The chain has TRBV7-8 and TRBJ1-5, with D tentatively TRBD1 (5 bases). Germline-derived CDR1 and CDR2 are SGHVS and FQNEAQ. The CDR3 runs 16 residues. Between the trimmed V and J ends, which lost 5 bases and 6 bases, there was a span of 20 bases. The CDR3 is CASSKSGGRAPQPQHF. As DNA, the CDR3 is TGTGCCAGCAGCAAATCCGGGGGGAGGGCCCCTCAGCCCCAGCATTTT.

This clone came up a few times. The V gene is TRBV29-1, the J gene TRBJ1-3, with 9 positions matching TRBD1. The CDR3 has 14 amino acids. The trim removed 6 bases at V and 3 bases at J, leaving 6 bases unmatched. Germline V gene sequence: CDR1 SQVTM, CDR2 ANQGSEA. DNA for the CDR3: TGCAGCGTAGAAACAGGGGGCCGTGGAAACACCATATATTTT. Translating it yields CSVETGGRGNTIYF.

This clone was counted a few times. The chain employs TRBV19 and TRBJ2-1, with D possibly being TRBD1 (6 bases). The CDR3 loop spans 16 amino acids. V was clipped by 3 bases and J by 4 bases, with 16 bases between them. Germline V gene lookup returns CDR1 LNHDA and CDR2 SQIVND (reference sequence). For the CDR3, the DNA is TGTGCCAGTAGTATTGACTCAGGGGAGTGGTACAATGAGCAGTTCTTC. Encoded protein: CASSIDSGEWYNEQFF.